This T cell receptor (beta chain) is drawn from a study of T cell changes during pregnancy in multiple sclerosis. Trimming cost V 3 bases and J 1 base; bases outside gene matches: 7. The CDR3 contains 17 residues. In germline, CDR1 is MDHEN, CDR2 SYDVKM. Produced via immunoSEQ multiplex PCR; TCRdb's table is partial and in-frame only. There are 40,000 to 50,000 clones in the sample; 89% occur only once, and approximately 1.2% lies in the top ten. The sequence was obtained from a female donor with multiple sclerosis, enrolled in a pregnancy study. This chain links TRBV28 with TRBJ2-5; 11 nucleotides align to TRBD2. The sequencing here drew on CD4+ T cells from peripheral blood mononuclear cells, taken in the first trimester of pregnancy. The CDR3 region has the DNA TGTGCCAGCAGTTTGGGGCGCGGGACTAGCGGCCAAGAGACCCAGTACTTC. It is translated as CASSLGRGTSGQETQYF.